This passage covers 28 T cell receptor beta chains from one sample sequenced in a study of T-cell reconstitution after alpha-beta-depleted transplantation in children. Unique molecular identifiers were built into the TCRbeta library. TCRdb re-derived calls from the PCR reads in MiXCR, one entry per CDR3 protein. This sample has under 75,000 distinct CDR3 sequences, with about 11% found just once. This specimen consisted of PBMCs, obtained before TCRalphabeta/CD19-depleted stem cell transplant. Receptor source: a boy aged 5-17 years with acute myeloid leukemia, due to receive a stem cell transplant.

This clonotype has ten or more counts. The chain joins TRBV7-2 to TRBJ1-5, with unresolved D. The CDR3 consists of 14 residues. The V gene's germline CDR1 is SGHTA and CDR2 FQGNSA. The V end was cut by 0 bases, the J end by 6 bases, with 9 bases between. CDR3 bases: TGTGCCAGCAGCTTAGCCATGTCGGGTCAGCCCCAGCATTTT. This encodes CASSLAMSGQPQHF.

At least ten counts were recorded for this clonotype. The chain uses TRBV12-3 or TRBV12-4 and TRBJ1-3; 7 nucleotides match TRBD1. V gave up 6 bases and J gave up 1 base; unmatched junction bases: 6. The CDR3 has 15 residues. DNA of the CDR3: TGTGCCAGCAGGGAGGACAGGCTTTCTGGAAACACCATATATTTT. Translating it yields CASREDRLSGNTIYF.

About this clonotype itself: A clone one base away is much larger, so this may be a read error. The genes are TRBV12-3 or TRBV12-4 and TRBJ2-3; D might be TRBD1 (6 bases). The CDR3 runs to 12 residues. This CDR3 reads CGSSGATDTQYF. The CDR3 DNA is TGTGGCTCCTCAGGGGCGACAGATACGCAGTATTTT.

This clonotype was recorded many times. The CDR3 nucleotides read TGCAGTGCTCCCCTGCGGCGTACCCAAGAGACCCAGTACTTC. Translated, it gives CSAPLRRTQETQYF. The chain couples TRBV20-1 to TRBJ2-5; unclear D gene. The CDR3 contains 14 residues. Germline-derived CDR1 and CDR2 are DFQATT and SNEGSKA (reference sequence). Trimming cost V 5 bases and J 1 base, with 14 bases left between them.

This clonotype was recorded many times. As DNA, the CDR3 is TGCGCCAGCAGCTTGGGTTCAGGGGGGAATTCACCCCTCCACTTT. It is translated as CASSLGSGGNSPLHF. The V call is TRBV5-1, the J call TRBJ1-6; 7 bases line up with TRBD1. The germline gives CDR1 SGHRS, CDR2 YFSETQ. CDR3 length: 15 residues. The V gene end was trimmed by 0 bases and the J gene end by 7 bases; junction bases not matched to a gene: 4.

At least ten counts were recorded for this clonotype. This chain links TRBV3-1 with TRBJ1-3, with D unclear. Germline assignment: CDR1 LGHDT and CDR2 YNNKEL (reference sequence). The V end was cut by 4 bases, the J end by 2 bases, with 9 bases between. The CDR3 consists of 14 residues. CDR3 residues: CASSPTVPGNTIYF. The CDR3 bases are TGTGCCAGCAGCCCGACCGTACCTGGAAACACCATATATTTT.

This clonotype was observed many times. The chain joins TRBV5-1 to TRBJ1-2; 9 positions agree with TRBD1. Trimming at V came to 6 bases and at J to 2 bases, leaving 2 bases not matched to a gene. Germline V gives CDR1 SGHRS, CDR2 YFSETQ. This CDR3 has 13 amino acids. For the CDR3, the DNA is TGCGCCAGCACCGGGACAGGGAACTATGGCTACACCTTC. It specifies CASTGTGNYGYTF. Together with reference TRBV5-1 and TRBJ1-2, the CDR3 gives the full variable domain: KAGVTQTPRYLIKTRGQQVTLSCSPISGHRSVSWYQQTPGQGLQFLFEYFSETQRNKGNFPGRFSGRQFSNSRSEMNVSTLELGDSALYLCASTGTGNYGYTFGSGTRLTVV.

This clonotype came up many times. The rearrangement joins TRBV7-2 to TRBJ2-3; the D is unclear. V was pared by 2 bases and J by 4 bases, with 13 bases between. Germline values: CDR1 SGHTA, CDR2 FQGNSA. The CDR3 spans 15 residues. This CDR3 is CASSLTLGSADTQYF. The CDR3 DNA is TGTGCCAGCAGCTTAACGCTAGGGTCGGCAGATACGCAGTATTTT.

CDR3 DNA: TGTGCCAGCAGCTTCTCCGGACAGGGTGGAACAGATACGCAGTATTTT. As protein: CASSFSGQGGTDTQYF. The rearrangement uses TRBV7-8 and TRBJ2-3; 8 positions match TRBD1. With 3 bases clipped from V and 3 bases from J, the junction kept 8 bases outside the gene matches. This CDR3 is built from 16 residues. Germline-derived CDR1 and CDR2 are SGHVS and FQNEAQ.

This clonotype was seen at least ten times. The chain couples TRBV29-1 to TRBJ2-3, with 8 bases lining up with TRBD2. Germline loops: CDR1 SQVTM, CDR2 ANQGSEA. With 3 bases clipped from V and 2 bases from J, the junction kept 4 bases outside the gene matches. CDR3 length: 14 residues. The DNA for the CDR3 is TGCAGCGTTGATTTAGCGGGGCTCACAGATACGCAGTATTTT. It codes for CSVDLAGLTDTQYF.

This clonotype was recorded at least ten times. The chain uses TRBV11-2 and TRBJ2-2; D is uncertain. CDR1 is SGHAT and CDR2 is FQNNGV in the germline V gene. The germline V and J ends were trimmed by 4 bases and 1 base, with 16 bases remaining between them. The CDR3 has 17 residues. The CDR3 DNA reads TGTGCCAGCAGCTCTCCCAAGGGAAGTCGGAACACCGGGGAGCTGTTTTTT. The encoded protein is CASSSPKGSRNTGELFF. Drawing the rest from reference TRBV11-2 and TRBJ2-2, the complete variable domain is EAGVAQSPRYKIIEKRQSVAFWCNPISGHATLYWYQQILGQGPKLLIQFQNNGVVDDSQLPKDRFSAERLKGVDSTLKIQPAKLEDSAVYLCASSSPKGSRNTGELFFGEGSRLTVL.

As regards this clonotype: Given a much more abundant clone one base away, this may be a read error. The gene calls are TRBV7-9 and TRBJ2-7; TRBD2 is a possible D gene (6 bases). CDR3 length: 15 residues. The germline gives CDR1 SEHNR, CDR2 FQNEAQ (reference sequence). V shed 3 bases and J shed 6 bases, with 18 bases lying between them. The CDR3 here is CASSLTGTGPREQYF. CDR3 DNA: TGTGCCAGCAGCTTGACCGGGACTGGGCCTCGCGAGCAGTACTTC.

This clonotype has ten or more counts. The chain joins TRBV28 to TRBJ1-5, with 8 bases identical to TRBD1. The CDR3 consists of 16 residues. From germline, CDR1 is MDHEN and CDR2 SYDVKM. V dropped 2 bases and J dropped 5; count of bases not matched to a gene: 8. CDR3 protein: CASSLPGQATDQPQHF. CDR3 nucleotides: TGTGCCAGCAGTTTACCGGGACAGGCGACCGATCAGCCCCAGCATTTT.

There are many counts of this clonotype. The V call is TRBV29-1, the J call TRBJ1-4; no firm D call. The CDR3 spans 10 residues. V lost 4 bases and J lost 12, with 9 bases in between. Germline V gene sequence: CDR1 SQVTM, CDR2 ANQGSEA. The CDR3 DNA is TGCAGCGTTGGTTGGCCGGAACTGTTTTTT. Encoded protein: CSVGWPELFF.

With regard to this clonotype: One base away lies a much larger clone, so this may be a sequencing read error. The V gene is TRBV19, the J gene TRBJ1-1, with no clear D. Germline V gene sequence: CDR1 LNHDA, CDR2 SQIVND (reference sequence). This CDR3 has 12 residues. The V end lost 7 bases, the J end lost 1 base, and 7 bases lay between the germline ends. The CDR3 reads CASNAANTEAFF. CDR3 in DNA: TGTGCCAGTAACGCAGCGAACACTGAAGCTTTCTTT.

Many counts were recorded for this clonotype. This chain uses TRBV29-1 with TRBJ2-5; no reliable D call. Deletions cut 7 bases from V and 5 bases from J, with 11 bases between. CDR1 SQVTM and CDR2 ANQGSEA come from the germline V gene. The CDR3 has 11 amino acids. DNA of the CDR3: TGCAGCGCCCTGCTAGGGGAGACCCAGTACTTC. Translation: CSALLGETQYF. Supplemented by reference TRBV29-1 and TRBJ2-5, the full variable domain reads SAVISQKPSRDICQRGTSLTIQCQVDSQVTMMFWYRQQPGQSLTLIATANQGSEATYESGFVIDKFPISRPNLTFSTLTVSNMSPEDSSIYLCSALLGETQYFGPGTRLLVL.

This clonotype was counted at least ten times. The rearrangement uses TRBV28 and TRBJ1-2; D not resolved. The CDR3 has 13 amino acids. CDR1 MDHEN and CDR2 SYDVKM come from the germline V gene. Deletions cut 7 bases from V and 6 bases from J, with 15 bases between. CDR3 DNA sequence: TGTGCCAGCAAGGCAGGTTGGGTGGATGGCTACACCTTC. Amino acids: CASKAGWVDGYTF.

This clonotype was seen many times. The V call is TRBV4-1, the J call TRBJ1-6; D gene unclear. V lost 2 bases to trimming and J lost 3 bases, with 11 bases between them. Germline V gene sequence: CDR1 MGHRA, CDR2 YSYEKL. This CDR3 has 16 residues. In DNA, the CDR3 is TGCGCCAGCAGCCAACAAGGACGGGGCTATAATTCACCCCTCCACTTT. Translating it yields CASSQQGRGYNSPLHF.

This clonotype was detected ten times or more. This chain links TRBV9 with TRBJ2-3; D ambiguous. Germline V gene sequence: CDR1 SGDLS, CDR2 YYNGEE. The length of the CDR3 is 14 residues. Between the trimmed V and J ends, which lost 0 bases and 0 bases, there was a span of 5 bases. The CDR3 loop reads CASSVVGSTDTQYF. The CDR3 DNA reads as TGTGCCAGCAGCGTAGTGGGTAGCACAGATACGCAGTATTTT.

The sample holds many counts of this clonotype. This chain joins TRBV20-1 and TRBJ2-2; 10 bases agree with TRBD1. J lost 6 bases, V lost 0 bases, and 10 bases had no gene match. The V gene's germline CDR1 is DFQATT and CDR2 SNEGSKA (reference sequence). The CDR3 runs to 17 residues. The CDR3 reads CSARDKRGQGRPGELFF. The CDR3 nucleotides are TGCAGTGCTAGAGATAAGAGGGGACAGGGGAGGCCCGGGGAGCTGTTTTTT.

This clonotype was detected ten times or more. V gene TRBV28 combines with J gene TRBJ1-1; D may be TRBD1 (5 bases). Trimming shortened V by 8 bases and J by 4 bases, and 23 bases separated the two germline ends. Germline V gives CDR1 MDHEN, CDR2 SYDVKM. The CDR3 runs 16 residues. The CDR3 here is CASGTEGRGRGTEAFF. The CDR3 nucleotides are TGTGCCAGCGGAACCGAGGGCAGAGGGAGGGGCACTGAAGCTTTCTTT.

This clonotype was found many times. The chain recombines TRBV7-2 with TRBJ2-1; the D gene is possibly TRBD2 (5 bases). Per germline, CDR1 SGHTA and CDR2 FQGNSA. V lost 5 bases to trimming and J lost 0 bases, with 5 bases between them. This CDR3 contains 13 residues. Here the CDR3 DNA reads TGTGCCAGCAGCGGGAGCTCCTACAATGAGCAGTTCTTC. Its translation is CASSGSSYNEQFF.

Many counts were recorded for this clonotype. V usage is TRBV4-1 and J usage is TRBJ2-1; 7 positions match TRBD2. Looked up from germline, CDR1 is MGHRA and CDR2 is YSYEKL. This CDR3 is 17 amino acids long. V was pared by 3 bases and J by 0 bases, with 8 bases of the junction left unmatched. The CDR3 loop reads CASSHQRGRSSYNEQFF. CDR3 nucleotides: TGCGCCAGCAGCCATCAGCGGGGCCGAAGCTCCTACAATGAGCAGTTCTTC.

This clonotype was seen ten or more times. This chain connects TRBV12-3 or TRBV12-4 to TRBJ1-2; weak D call: TRBD1 (5 bases). The CDR3 runs to 14 residues. Trimming removed 2 bases from V and 4 bases from J, with 11 bases in between. The CDR3, as DNA: TGTGCCAGCAGTTTATATGGGGGGAGCTATGGCTACACCTTC. It specifies CASSLYGGSYGYTF.

V and J are TRBV15 and TRBJ1-3; D remains unclear. There are 15 residues in the CDR3. Germline CDR1 reads LNHNV; CDR2 reads YYDKDF (reference sequence). Trimming removed 3 bases at V and 2 bases at J, with 11 bases between. CDR3 coding DNA: TGTGCCACCAGCAGGAGGGCTCAAGCTGGAAACACCATATATTTT. Translated, it gives CATSRRAQAGNTIYF.

This clonotype was recorded a few times. V gene TRBV11-2 combines with J gene TRBJ2-1; 9 nucleotides match TRBD2. This CDR3 contains 15 residues. Germline CDR1 and CDR2: SGHAT and FQNNGV. With 4 bases clipped from V and 9 bases from J, the junction kept 10 bases outside the gene matches. The CDR3 coding sequence is TGTGCCAGCAGCTCCCGTGGGACTAGCCGTTCTGAGCAGTTCTTC. This sequence encodes CASSSRGTSRSEQFF.

This clonotype was found many times. The chain carries TRBV5-1 and TRBJ2-7; the match to TRBD1 covers 11 bases. Trimming took 4 bases from V and 4 from J; bases not matched to a gene: 7. Per germline, CDR1 SGHRS and CDR2 YFSETQ. The CDR3 covers 15 residues. The CDR3 region is CASSLSGTGGYEQYF. The CDR3 coding sequence is TGCGCCAGCAGCCTATCCGGGACAGGGGGATACGAGCAGTACTTC.

The J gene is TRBJ2-2, the V gene TRBV6-2 or TRBV6-3; D call uncertain. Trimming removed 10 bases from V and 3 bases from J, with 18 bases in between. The CDR3 runs 15 residues. Germline CDR1 MNHEY, CDR2 SVGEGT. The CDR3 DNA follows: TGTGCCACCAAAGGTTGGGGTTGGGACACCGGGGAGCTGTTTTTT. Translated, it gives CATKGWGWDTGELFF.